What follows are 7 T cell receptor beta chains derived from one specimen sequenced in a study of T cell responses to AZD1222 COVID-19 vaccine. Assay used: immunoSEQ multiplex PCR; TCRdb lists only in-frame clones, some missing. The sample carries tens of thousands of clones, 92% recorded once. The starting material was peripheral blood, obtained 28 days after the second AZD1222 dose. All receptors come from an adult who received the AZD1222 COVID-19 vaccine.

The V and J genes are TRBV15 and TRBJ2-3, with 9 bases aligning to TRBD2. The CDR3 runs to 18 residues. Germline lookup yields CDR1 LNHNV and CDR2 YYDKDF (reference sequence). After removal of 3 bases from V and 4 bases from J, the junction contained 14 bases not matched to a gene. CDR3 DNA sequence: TGTGCCACCAGCAGCGGCAAGGGTAGCGGGAGACACGCAGATACGCAGTATTTT. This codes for CATSSGKGSGRHADTQYF. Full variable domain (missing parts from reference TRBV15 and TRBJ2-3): DAMVIQNPRYQVTQFGKPVTLSCSQTLNHNVMYWYQQKSSQAPKLLFHYYDKDFNNEADTPDNFQSRRPNTSFCFLDIRSPGLGDTAMYLCATSSGKGSGRHADTQYFGPGTRLTVL.

CDR3 DNA sequence: TGTGCCAGCAGCTTAGAGGAGCACCTGGGCTACACCTTC. This sequence encodes CASSLEEHLGYTF. The chain recombines TRBV7-2 with TRBJ1-2; D ambiguous. This CDR3 has 13 residues. The germline gives CDR1 SGHTA, CDR2 FQGNSA. With 1 base removed from V and 8 bases from J, the gap between germline ends came to 11 bases.

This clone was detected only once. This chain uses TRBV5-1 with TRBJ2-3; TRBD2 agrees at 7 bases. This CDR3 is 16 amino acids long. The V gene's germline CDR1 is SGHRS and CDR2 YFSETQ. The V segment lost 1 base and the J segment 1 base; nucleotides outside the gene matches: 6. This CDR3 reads CASSLMSGMGTDTQYF. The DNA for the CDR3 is TGCGCCAGCAGCTTGATGAGCGGGATGGGCACAGATACGCAGTATTTT.

DNA of the CDR3: TGTGCCAGCAGCCCACGGGGGGGAAAAGCCCCAGCGAACGCCAAAGACCAAGAGACCCAGTACTTC. Amino acids: CASSPRGGKAPANAKDQETQYF. The rearrangement joins TRBV7-6 to TRBJ2-5; 8 bases are a match to TRBD2. Germline-derived CDR1 and CDR2 are SGHVS and FNYEAQ. V lost 5 bases, J lost 0 bases, and 26 bases stayed unmatched. This CDR3 comprises 22 residues.

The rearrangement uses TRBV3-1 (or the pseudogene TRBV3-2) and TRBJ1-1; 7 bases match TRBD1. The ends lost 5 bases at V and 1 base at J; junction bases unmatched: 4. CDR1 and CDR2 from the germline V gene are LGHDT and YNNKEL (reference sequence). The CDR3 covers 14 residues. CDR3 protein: CASSERQGNTEAFF. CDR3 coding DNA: TGTGCCAGCAGCGAGAGACAGGGGAACACTGAAGCTTTCTTT.

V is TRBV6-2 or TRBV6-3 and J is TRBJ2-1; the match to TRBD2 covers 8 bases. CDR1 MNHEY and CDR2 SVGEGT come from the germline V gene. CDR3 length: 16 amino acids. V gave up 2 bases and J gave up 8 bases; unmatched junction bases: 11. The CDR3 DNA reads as TGTGCCAGCAGTTACGTGACCAGCGGGAGTAGGGATGAGCAGTTCTTC. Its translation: CASSYVTSGSRDEQFF.

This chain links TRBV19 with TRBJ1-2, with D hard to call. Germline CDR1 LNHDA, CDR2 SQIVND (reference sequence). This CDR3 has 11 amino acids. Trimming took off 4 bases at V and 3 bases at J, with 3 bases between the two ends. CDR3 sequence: CASSKDYGYTF. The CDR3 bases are TGTGCCAGTAGTAAAGACTATGGCTACACCTTC.